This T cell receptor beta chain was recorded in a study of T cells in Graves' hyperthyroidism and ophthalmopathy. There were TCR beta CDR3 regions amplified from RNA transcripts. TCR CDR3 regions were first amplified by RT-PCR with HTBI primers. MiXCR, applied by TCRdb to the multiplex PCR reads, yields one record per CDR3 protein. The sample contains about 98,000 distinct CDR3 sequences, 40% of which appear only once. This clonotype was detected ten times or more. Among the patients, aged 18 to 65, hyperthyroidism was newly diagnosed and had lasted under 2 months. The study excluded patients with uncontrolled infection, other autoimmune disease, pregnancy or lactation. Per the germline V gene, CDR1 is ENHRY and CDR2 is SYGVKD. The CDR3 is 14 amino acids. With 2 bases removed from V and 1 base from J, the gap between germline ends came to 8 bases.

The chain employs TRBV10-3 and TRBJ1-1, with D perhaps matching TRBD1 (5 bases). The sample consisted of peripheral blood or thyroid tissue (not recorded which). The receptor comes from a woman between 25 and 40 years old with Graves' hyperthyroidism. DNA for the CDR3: TGTGCCATCAGTGAGAGGGACGGGAACACTGAAGCTTTCTTT. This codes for CAISERDGNTEAFF.